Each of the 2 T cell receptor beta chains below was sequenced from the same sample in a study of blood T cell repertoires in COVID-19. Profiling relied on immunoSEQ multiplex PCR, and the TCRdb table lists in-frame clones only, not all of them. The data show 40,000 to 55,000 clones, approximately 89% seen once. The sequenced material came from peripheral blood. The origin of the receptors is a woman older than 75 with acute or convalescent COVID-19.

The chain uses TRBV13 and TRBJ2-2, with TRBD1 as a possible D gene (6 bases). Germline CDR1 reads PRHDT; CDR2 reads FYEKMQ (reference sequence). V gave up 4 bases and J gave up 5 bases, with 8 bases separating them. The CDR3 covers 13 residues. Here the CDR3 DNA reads TGTGCCAGCAGCTCCAGGGGTACCGGGGAGCTGTTTTTT. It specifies CASSSRGTGELFF.

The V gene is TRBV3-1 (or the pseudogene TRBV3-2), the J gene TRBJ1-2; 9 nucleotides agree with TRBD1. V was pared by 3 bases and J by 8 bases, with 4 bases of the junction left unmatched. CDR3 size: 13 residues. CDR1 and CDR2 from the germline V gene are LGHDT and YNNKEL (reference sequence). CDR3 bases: TGTGCCAGCAGCCAGAACAGGGGGCTCGGCTACACCTTC. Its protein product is CASSQNRGLGYTF.